This T cell receptor (beta chain) derives from a study of human T cells and chemical hapten exposure. Study-wide results and limits: Expanded TCRs made up significantly more big CDR3 similarity clusters than controls did.

Within the library, unique molecular identifiers were attached to each individual cDNA molecule. Original processing methods: Sample TCR counts, which ranged from 23,224 to 690,600, had a median of approximately 94,000. TCRdb re-called the RACE reads with MiXCR, one entry per CDR3 protein. The V and J calls come from TCRdb's annotation, not from the publication. This sample yields under 65,000 distinct CDR3 sequences, of which about 9.4% are seen a single time; around 15% belongs to the top ten. Time point described: pre-sensitization, week 0. As for treatment: therapeutic diphenylcyclopropenone sensitization with weekly scalp DPC. At every patch-test visit, blood was drawn before the patch test was applied. This CDR3 contains 13 residues. Germline-derived CDR1 and CDR2 are LGHNA and YSLEER. The ends were cut back, 1 base at V and 0 bases at J, with 4 bases in the middle. There are many counts of this clonotype. Its target is not known.

Source: whole blood, taken in connection with sensitization to the hapten diphenylcyclopropenone (DPC). The clonotype comes from a woman aged 40 to 50 with alopecia areata. Some clones in this sample may be carry-over from other donors' samples. The chain joins TRBV4-3 to TRBJ2-7; no clear D. The CDR3 loop reads CASSQGFSYEQYF. The CDR3 nucleotides read TGCGCCAGCAGCCAAGGCTTCTCCTACGAGCAGTACTTC.